What follows are 26 T cell receptor beta chains derived from one specimen sequenced in a study of blood T cell repertoires in COVID-19. Assay used: immunoSEQ multiplex PCR; TCRdb lists only in-frame clones, some missing. The sample contains approximately 200,000 clones, about 88% of which appear only once. What was sequenced was peripheral blood. Receptor source: a man in his 70s with acute or convalescent COVID-19.

This rearrangement joins TRBV29-1 to TRBJ2-7; the match to TRBD1 covers 7 bases. Germline lookup yields CDR1 SQVTM and CDR2 ANQGSEA. J gave up 7 bases and V 4 bases, and 13 bases lay outside the gene matches. This CDR3 region has 14 residues. Here the CDR3 DNA reads TGCAGCGTTGTGGTGACAGGGATACCTATGGAGCAGTACTTC. Protein sequence: CSVVVTGIPMEQYF.

The chain carries TRBV5-6 and TRBJ1-2; D is uncertain. The CDR3 has 13 amino acids. Germline lookup yields CDR1 SGHDT and CDR2 YYEEEE. The V gene lost 4 bases and the J gene lost 8 bases, with 15 bases spanning the gap. This CDR3 is CASSPQTAQGYTF. The CDR3 nucleotides read TGTGCCAGCAGCCCCCAGACTGCACAAGGCTACACCTTC.

This clone came up a few times. The chain recombines TRBV12-3 or TRBV12-4 with TRBJ2-7; D gene uncertain. The CDR3 sequence is 12 residues long. The V end was cut by 2 bases, the J end by 5 bases, with 7 bases between. The CDR3 region has the DNA TGTGCCAGCAGTTTACCTCCGGACGAGCAGTACTTC. This gives the protein CASSLPPDEQYF.

The V and J genes are TRBV14 and TRBJ1-1; D is uncertain. Per the germline V gene, CDR1 is SGHDN and CDR2 is FVKESK. V lost 0 bases and J lost 1, with 3 bases in between. This CDR3 contains 13 residues. CDR3 sequence (DNA): TGTGCCAGCAGCCAAGAGGCGAACACTGAAGCTTTCTTT. It is translated as CASSQEANTEAFF.

V and J are TRBV19 and TRBJ2-5; D unclear. The CDR3 has 14 amino acids. Trimming stripped 6 bases from V and 0 bases from J, with 11 bases between. Germline V gene sequence: CDR1 LNHDA, CDR2 SQIVND (reference sequence). In DNA, the CDR3 is TGTGCCAGTAGCCTAAGTCCGTACCAAGAGACCCAGTACTTC. Its translation: CASSLSPYQETQYF.

The genes are TRBV7-8 and TRBJ2-7, with 8 bases matching TRBD1. Germline V gene data show CDR1 as SGHVS and CDR2 as FQNEAQ. V was clipped by 1 base and J by 4 bases; unmatched bases: 3. This CDR3 is 14 amino acids long. Written as DNA, the CDR3 is TGTGCCAGCAGCTTAGGCCGGACAGGGTACGAGCAGTACTTC. Residues: CASSLGRTGYEQYF.

CDR3 DNA: TGTGCCAGTAGTCCCGGACAACCTGGGACCGGGGAGCTGTTTTTT. This sequence encodes CASSPGQPGTGELFF. The V and J genes are TRBV19 and TRBJ2-2; tentative D call: TRBD1 (5 bases). The CDR3 is 15 residues long. CDR1 and CDR2 from the germline V gene are LNHDA and SQIVND (reference sequence). V was clipped by 5 bases and J by 5 bases, with 15 bases between them.

This chain joins TRBV5-1 and TRBJ2-1, with 8 nucleotides matching TRBD2. The CDR3 is made up of 14 amino acids. The germline gives CDR1 SGHRS, CDR2 YFSETQ. Losses at the gene ends were 2 bases for V and 2 bases for J; bases not matched to a gene: 0. The CDR3, as DNA: TGCGCCAGCAGCTTTAGCGGGACCTACAATGAGCAGTTCTTC. Translated: CASSFSGTYNEQFF. Complete variable domain (other parts from reference TRBV5-1 and TRBJ2-1): KAGVTQTPRYLIKTRGQQVTLSCSPISGHRSVSWYQQTPGQGLQFLFEYFSETQRNKGNFPGRFSGRQFSNSRSEMNVSTLELGDSALYLCASSFSGTYNEQFFGPGTRLTVL.

This rearrangement joins TRBV15 to TRBJ1-1; no reliable D call. CDR3 size: 14 residues. Per germline, CDR1 LNHNV and CDR2 YYDKDF (reference sequence). The ends were cut back, 0 bases at V and 2 bases at J, with 7 bases in the middle. The CDR3, as DNA: TGTGCCACCAGCAGAGATTTAACTAACACTGAAGCTTTCTTT. It translates to CATSRDLTNTEAFF. Based on the CDR3 plus reference TRBV15 and TRBJ1-1, the full variable domain is DAMVIQNPRYQVTQFGKPVTLSCSQTLNHNVMYWYQQKSSQAPKLLFHYYDKDFNNEADTPDNFQSRRPNTSFCFLDIRSPGLGDTAMYLCATSRDLTNTEAFFGQGTRLTVV.

The chain employs TRBV15 and TRBJ1-3; possible D gene TRBD1, 5 bases. V was pared by 0 bases and J by 0 bases, with 12 bases between. The CDR3 is made up of 17 amino acids. From germline, CDR1 is LNHNV and CDR2 YYDKDF (reference sequence). CDR3 protein: CATSRDTGFLSGNTIYF. In nucleotides, the CDR3 is TGTGCCACCAGCAGAGATACAGGATTCCTCTCTGGAAACACCATATATTTT.

In the case of this clone: A single base separates this from a much larger clone, so it may be a read error. The V and J genes are TRBV4-3 and TRBJ1-1; D gene uncertain. Trimming removed 2 bases from V and 0 bases from J, with 4 bases in between. Germline CDR1 and CDR2: LGHNA and YSLEER. CDR3 length equals 13 residues. For the CDR3, the DNA is TGCGCCAGCAGCCAACAGGTGAACACTGAAGCTTTCTTT. Residues: CASSQQVNTEAFF.

V is TRBV5-4 and J is TRBJ2-2; 10 nucleotides line up with TRBD1. CDR1 is SGHNT and CDR2 is YYREEE in the germline V gene (reference sequence). CDR3 length equals 15 residues. Trimming removed 4 bases from V and 8 bases from J; junction bases left unmatched: 8. The CDR3 is CASSGRDRGSGELFF. CDR3 DNA sequence: TGTGCCAGCAGCGGGAGGGACAGGGGATCGGGGGAGCTGTTTTTT.

The rearrangement uses TRBV10-3 and TRBJ1-1; TRBD1 matches 10 bases. The CDR3 spans 14 residues. Germline values: CDR1 ENHRY, CDR2 SYGVKD. J was trimmed by 1 base and V by 10 bases; bases with no gene match: 6. CDR3 loop: CATRTGGSNTEAFF. The DNA for the CDR3 is TGTGCCACCAGGACAGGGGGATCGAACACTGAAGCTTTCTTT.

This rearrangement joins TRBV6-5 to TRBJ1-3, with 8 bases that match TRBD1. From germline, CDR1 is MNHEY and CDR2 SVGAGI. The CDR3 sequence is 13 residues long. V shed 6 bases and J 6 bases; nucleotides not matched to a gene: 4. This CDR3 reads CASSPDRVNTIYF. The CDR3 coding sequence is TGTGCCAGCAGCCCGGACAGGGTAAACACCATATATTTT.

This chain uses TRBV2 with TRBJ2-1, with 8 positions matching TRBD2. Germline CDR1 is SNHLY and CDR2 is FYNNEI. Germline trimming cut 6 bases from V and 1 base from J; bases unmatched to any gene: 5. The CDR3 runs to 15 residues. This CDR3 reads CASRVSGSSYNEQFF. The CDR3 DNA reads as TGTGCCAGCAGGGTAAGCGGGAGTTCCTACAATGAGCAGTTCTTC. The full variable domain, its missing parts supplied by reference TRBV2 and TRBJ2-1, is EPEVTQTPSHQVTQMGQEVILRCVPISNHLYFYWYRQILGQKVEFLVSFYNNEISEKSEIFDDQFSVERPDGSNFTLKIRSTKLEDSAMYFCASRVSGSSYNEQFFGPGTRLTVL.

This sequence joins TRBV5-1 and TRBJ2-5; D perhaps matches TRBD2 (5 bases). The CDR3 has 14 residues. V gave up 1 base and J gave up 0 bases, with 7 bases separating them. Germline CDR1 is SGHRS and CDR2 is YFSETQ. The DNA for the CDR3 is TGCGCCAGCAGCTTGTTCGGGAACCAAGAGACCCAGTACTTC. It yields the protein CASSLFGNQETQYF. Filled out from reference TRBV5-1 and TRBJ2-5, the complete variable domain reads KAGVTQTPRYLIKTRGQQVTLSCSPISGHRSVSWYQQTPGQGLQFLFEYFSETQRNKGNFPGRFSGRQFSNSRSEMNVSTLELGDSALYLCASSLFGNQETQYFGPGTRLLVL.

The genes are TRBV11-1 and TRBJ1-1, with a tentative D call TRBD1 (6 bases). The CDR3 covers 14 residues. Trimming pared 2 bases from V and 4 bases from J, leaving 11 bases between. Germline loops: CDR1 SGHAT, CDR2 FQDESV (reference sequence). CDR3 amino acids: CASSLNRVGTEAFF. The CDR3 DNA reads TGTGCCAGCAGCTTAAACAGGGTTGGCACTGAAGCTTTCTTT. Together with reference TRBV11-1 and TRBJ1-1, the CDR3 gives the full variable domain: EAEVAQSPRYKITEKSQAVAFWCDPISGHATLYWYRQILGQGPELLVQFQDESVVDDSQLPKDRFSAERLKGVDSTLKIQPAELGDSAMYLCASSLNRVGTEAFFGQGTRLTVV.

The chain is built from TRBV6-5 and TRBJ1-1, with D perhaps matching TRBD1 (6 bases). Per the germline V gene, CDR1 is MNHEY and CDR2 is SVGAGI. V lost 2 bases and J lost 0, with 10 bases in between. The CDR3 runs to 15 residues. CDR3 sequence reads: CASSYRQGLNTEAFF. The CDR3 DNA follows: TGTGCCAGCAGTTACCGTCAGGGGTTGAACACTGAAGCTTTCTTT.

This chain uses TRBV2 with TRBJ1-5; TRBD1 matches 10 bases. Germline loops: CDR1 SNHLY, CDR2 FYNNEI. J lost 1 base, V lost 7 bases, and 16 bases had no gene match. The length of the CDR3 is 19 residues. CDR3 in DNA: TGTGCCAGCACAGCGTCCCGGGACAGGGGAGGAGGCAGCAATCAGCCCCAGCATTTT. It codes for CASTASRDRGGGSNQPQHF.

This chain uses TRBV19 with TRBJ2-2, with a weak D call TRBD2 (6 bases). CDR1 LNHDA and CDR2 SQIVND come from the germline V gene (reference sequence). This CDR3 is 14 amino acids long. The V end was cut by 6 bases, the J end by 0 bases, with 8 bases between. The CDR3 sequence: CASRLAPNTGELFF. As DNA, the CDR3 is TGTGCCAGTAGACTAGCTCCGAACACCGGGGAGCTGTTTTTT. Variable domain in full (rest from reference TRBV19 and TRBJ2-2): DGGITQSPKYLFRKEGQNVTLSCEQNLNHDAMYWYRQDPGQGLRLIYYSQIVNDFQKGDIAEGYSVSREKKESFPLTVTSAQKNPTAFYLCASRLAPNTGELFFGEGSRLTVL.

This sequence joins TRBV7-3 and TRBJ1-2, with 7 bases lining up with TRBD1. The germline gives CDR1 SGHTA, CDR2 FQGTGA. The CDR3 sequence is 13 residues long. J gave up 8 bases and V 5 bases, and 8 bases lay outside the gene matches. CDR3 amino acids: CASSARDRLGYTF. CDR3 bases: TGTGCCAGCAGCGCTCGGGACAGACTGGGCTACACCTTC.

The chain recombines TRBV6-4 with TRBJ2-3, with D perhaps matching TRBD1 (6 bases). This CDR3 has 15 amino acids. Germline V lookup: CDR1 MRHNA, CDR2 SNTAGT. V was trimmed by 0 bases and J by 4 bases, leaving 11 bases between them. The CDR3 nucleotides read TGTGCCAGCAGTGACTCTCAAGAGGGGGCAGATACGCAGTATTTT. It encodes CASSDSQEGADTQYF.

The chain has TRBV18 and TRBJ1-4; possibly TRBD1 for D (5 bases). The CDR3 runs 14 residues. Germline V gives CDR1 KGHSH, CDR2 LQKENI. V was shortened by 3 bases and J by 7 bases, with 12 bases between the two germline ends. Written as DNA, the CDR3 is TGTGCCAGCTCACCCCCCGCGGGGCCTGAAAAACTGTTTTTT. This gives the protein CASSPPAGPEKLFF.

The gene calls are TRBV6-2 or TRBV6-3 and TRBJ2-7, with 7 positions matching TRBD2. The CDR3 runs 15 residues. Germline V lookup: CDR1 MNHEY, CDR2 SVGEGT. With 6 bases clipped from V and 5 bases from J, the junction kept 13 bases outside the gene matches. CDR3 region: CASSESREVIHEQYF. The CDR3 DNA reads TGTGCCAGCAGCGAAAGCCGGGAGGTAATCCACGAGCAGTACTTC.

The chain couples TRBV7-2 to TRBJ2-2; the match to TRBD2 covers 8 bases. Germline lookup yields CDR1 SGHTA and CDR2 FQGNSA. This CDR3 contains 15 residues. V lost 5 bases, J lost 4 bases, and 6 bases stayed unmatched. The CDR3 sequence is CASSPSGRITGELFF. CDR3 DNA sequence: TGTGCCAGCAGCCCGAGCGGGAGAATCACCGGGGAGCTGTTTTTT.

This chain connects TRBV11-2 to TRBJ2-7; 10 bases line up with TRBD2. J gave up 6 bases and V 4 bases, and 9 bases lay outside the gene matches. This CDR3 is built from 15 residues. Per the germline V gene, CDR1 is SGHAT and CDR2 is FQNNGV. The CDR3 sequence: CASSWGSGRGREQYF. The DNA for the CDR3 is TGTGCCAGCAGCTGGGGGAGCGGGAGGGGCCGCGAGCAGTACTTC.